The T cell receptor (beta chain) under discussion was sequenced for a study of cytomegalovirus exposure and HLA in healthy donors (dated by TCRdb to about 2017). For context, the study as a whole: According to an earlier analysis of 587 of the donors, about 190 million T cells yielded roughly 110 million unique TCR beta sequences and roughly 280 Gb of sequence data. A later analysis re-analyzed previously published TCR beta repertoires from several hundred donors and added high-resolution HLA genotyping to study TCR occurrence patterns. Five DR-DQ haplotypes were treated as single units for association and clustering because of strong linkage in the cohort. The genetic ancestry cluster associated with self-reported Caucasian donors included about 84% of the roughly 380 genotyped donors. Using immunosequencing, the study profiled T cell repertoires from about 610 subjects and related those repertoires to cytomegalovirus serostatus. Rather than drawing on any new phenotypic data, the later analysis identified candidate immune exposures from TCR beta sequences and the way those sequences occurred across donors. The study aimed to test whether signatures of past pathogen exposure could be identified by cataloging public T cell receptors. Alongside the repertoire data, information on donor age, sex, ethnicity and CMV serostatus was compiled. High-throughput TCR immunosequencing, statistical association of individual TCRs with disease status, and machine learning were combined to predict cytomegalovirus infection status. Genome-wide SNP genotypes for about 65% of the roughly 670 donors were used in a later genetic analysis, which treated that subset as a discovery cohort. An earlier analysis of 500 to 750 of the donors applied high-throughput TCR beta sequencing to assess whether each TCR beta V gene segment acted as functional or pseudogenic. A separate validation cohort of roughly 120 different subjects was used in addition to the approximately 640-subject first cohort. Approximately 310 gigabases of sequencing data and around 85 million unique TCR sequences made up an early release that covered under 750 HLA-typed donors. Among almost 400 genotyped donors of the cohort, an average of around 240,000 unique TCR beta nucleotide sequences were sequenced per donor, approximately 20% of them non-productive. Every repertoire in the discovery cohort had been generated on one and the same sequencing platform. The number of typed donors differed by locus: about 620-640 for A, B, C, DRB1 and DQB1; approximately 530 for DQA1; 600 to 610 for DPA1; and some 470 for DPB1. Class I and class II HLA loci were covered by the typing at four-digit resolution. The paper as a whole reports these results and caveats: Some IMGT-functional V segments, including TRBV6-2 and TRBV6-3, could not be told apart with the 87-base-pair reads, so those segments were excluded. Sequencing depth was assumed to be roughly uniform across donors in the presence/absence analyses, though that assumption may not hold. In a later genetic analysis, fewer N-insertions in productive TCRs were reported among donors in an Asian-associated ancestry cluster than the roughly 700-donor mean. The authors suggested that the approach could potentially be generalized to other disease states and immunological phenotypes. In the study, approximately 160 TCR beta chains were listed as associated with cytomegalovirus. A later analysis found that HLA-associated TCR beta chains were more clonally expanded and had lower generation probabilities than equally common non-associated chains. CMV serostatus was the only immune exposure information available for the cohort. Specific HLA alleles were associated with 15,000 to 20,000 TCR beta sequences at a false discovery rate of 0.05 in a later analysis. Some 16 rarely observed V segments, including chromosome 9 orphons, were excluded from the earlier analysis of approximately 500 of the donors because counts were too low. The classifier was reported to diagnose cytomegalovirus status with high specificity and sensitivity in both the original and validation cohorts. An earlier analysis of some 590 of the donors showed that most TCR beta V segments appeared in productive rearrangements either about 87% or about 30% of the time, which broadly matched IMGT annotations. A further reported finding was that TCR beta sequences accurately predicted the HLA-A and HLA-B alleles for most subjects in the first cohort. A cluster of highly shared sequence variants was judged likely to represent a technical artifact of the sequencing pipeline. Most TCR sequences were observed very rarely across donors, whereas some public TCRs were present in many individuals. When HLA alleles, especially DR and DQ, strongly co-occurred, TCR associations were difficult to assign to individual alleles. In a later analysis, the rate of TCR association differed among HLA loci, with DRB1 alleles having the most associated TCRs and HLA-C alleles having the fewest. Several of the top co-occurrence clusters appeared to be linked to parvovirus B19, influenza, CMV and Epstein-Barr virus, according to a later analysis. According to a later analysis, most CMV-associated TCR beta chains appeared to be HLA-restricted, and the HLA associations seemed to be driven largely by CMV exposure. Linkage disequilibrium might explain the correlated functional status among segregating V segments, but an unknown experimental factor could not be ruled out. HLA typing was unavailable for some donors at each locus, so association tests used only the typed subset. Three of the identified cytomegalovirus-associated TCR beta chains were confirmed in vitro to be specific for cytomegalovirus antigens. A later genetic analysis associated a missense DCLRE1C variant with V-gene and J-gene trimming of TCR beta chains, and an independent cohort replicated the association. The cohort was sequenced for TCR beta chains only, and without alpha or paired-chain data the features that could be detected were limited.

Comments on this clone: Its antigen remains undetermined. No base-level quality is on record; no much larger clone is a single base apart.

Receptor libraries were prepared by the immunoSEQ multiplex PCR assay. A mixture of 60 forward primers for TCR Vbeta segments and 13 reverse primers for TCR Jbeta segments was used in the multiplex PCR. Amplification of the CDR3 region of rearranged TCR beta genes was performed with a multiplex PCR assay on genomic DNA. The amplified TCR beta libraries were sequenced on the Illumina HiSeq System as 87-base-pair reads. Under the source paper's analysis protocol: In a later analysis, tens of millions of unique TCR beta chains were counted across the approximately 640 repertoires, and roughly 11 million of these chains were shared by at least two donors. Raw reads were error-corrected and collapsed into unique sequences by a nearest-neighbor algorithm in which closely related sequences were merged to remove PCR and sequencing errors. CDR3 sequences were aligned to IMGT reference sequences to assign V, D and J gene segments. Each retained sequence needed at least a six-nucleotide match to both a V gene segment and a J gene segment. A rearrangement counted as productive if the CDR3 had no stop codons and remained in frame with V and J, and every other rearrangement counted as non-productive. Following IMGT convention, CDR3 was defined as the stretch from the second conserved V-encoded cysteine up to the conserved J-encoded phenylalanine. The earlier analysis of roughly 590 of the donors excluded any sequence lacking an unambiguous match to a single V gene segment. An earlier analysis of fewer than 750 of the donors called V segments functional above 56.7% productive rearrangements and segregating when the between-donor standard deviation exceeded 5%. To diagnose cytomegalovirus status from the catalog of TCR beta chain sequences, a statistical classification framework was built. In a later analysis, V and J genes were assigned by comparing TCR nucleotide sequences against IMGT/GENE-DB human TR gene sequences. The TCRdist pipeline was used in a later analysis to assign CDR3 sequences and most-parsimonious VDJ recombination scenarios. A later analysis defined each TCR beta chain by its CDR3 amino acid sequence plus V-gene family, and excluded reads lacking a unique V-gene family. As a way to deal with suspected cross-contamination and a sequencing artifact, a later analysis dropped 450 to 600 nucleotide sequences that were highly shared and had low generation probability. For each public chain, a later analysis derived a clonal expansion index from normalized ranks of inferred template counts within each repertoire. In a later analysis, generation probabilities were computed with a VDJ recombination model fitted to out-of-frame rearrangements, and the resulting probabilities were checked against IGoR. A later analysis scored TCR-TCR, TCR-HLA and TCR-CMV co-occurrence with hypergeometric tests, applying a repertoire-size bias correction to TCR pairs. A later analysis estimated false discovery rates by permuting HLA or CMV assignments 20 times. In a later analysis, co-occurring TCRs were grouped using DBSCAN, with TCRdist sequence similarity added in when clustering inside HLA-allele-positive subsets. Repertoires with fewer than 30,000 or more than 120,000 public chains were left out of co-occurrence clustering, as were several repertoires with anomalous nucleotide sharing. TCRdb retrieved this table from immuneACCESS and kept in-frame rearrangements only. Not all clones are present; in checked studies, unresolved V genes account for under half, and no reason is known for the remainder. The D gene and trimming were derived from the DNA, and the V and J assignments and clone size from that table. The sample yields about 150,000 clones; roughly 72% were counted once. About 1.4% of the sample is taken by the ten largest.

The germline V gene (reference sequence) gives CDR1 as LNHNV and CDR2 as YYDKDF. The V end gives up 4 bases and the J end 7 bases, leaving 5 bases in the junction not matched to a gene. From cysteine to phenylalanine, the CDR3 is 14 amino acids long. Left in the record is the CDR3 DNA by itself, 42 bases read in frame from the first base. The cohort consisted of hundreds of healthy bone marrow donors. All cohort members were sampled while nominally healthy, although unrecorded immune exposures were likely present. The donor was CMV seronegative and belonged to the group of more than 300 seronegative cohort members. A peripheral blood sample was provided by each donor, and peripheral blood mononuclear cells were used for TCR beta sequencing. Genomic DNA was extracted from the blood cell samples with the Qiagen DNeasy Blood Extraction Kit.

This receptor chain uses TRBV15 and TRBJ2-2, with 8 bases in between that match TRBD2. Sequencing was done on a sample of PBMCs. This sequence originates from a middle-aged man in good health and CMV-seronegative. The CDR3 reads CATSTGTRYGELFF. The DNA reads as follows: TGTGCCACCAGCACAGGGACTAGATACGGGGAGCTGTTTTTT.